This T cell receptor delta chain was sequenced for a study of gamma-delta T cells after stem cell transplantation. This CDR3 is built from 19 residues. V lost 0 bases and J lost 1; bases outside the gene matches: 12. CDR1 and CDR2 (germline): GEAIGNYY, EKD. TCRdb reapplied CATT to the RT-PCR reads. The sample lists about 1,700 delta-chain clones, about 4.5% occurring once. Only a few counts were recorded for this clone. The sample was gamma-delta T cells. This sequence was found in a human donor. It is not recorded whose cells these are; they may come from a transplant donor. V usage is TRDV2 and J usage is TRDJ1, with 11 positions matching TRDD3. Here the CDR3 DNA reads TGTGCCTGTGACACCGTTATGGGGGATACGCTAAAGGGCACCGATAAACTCATCTTT. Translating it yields CACDTVMGDTLKGTDKLIF.